This T cell receptor beta chain was sequenced for a study of blood T cell repertoires in COVID-19. Study-wide context: Samples taken during acute and convalescent COVID-19 were collected in the United States, Italy and Spain. The analysed material was cDNA or gDNA that came from T cells, B-cell-depleted T cells, or PBMCs.

Authors' processing steps: Reference gene primer amplification yielded estimated nucleated cell counts. Produced via immunoSEQ multiplex PCR; TCRdb's table is partial and in-frame only. That table is the source of V, J and clone size, and D and trimming were worked out from the DNA. The sample shows roughly 150,000 clones, approximately 81% of them seen only once. The germline V gene encodes CDR1 SGHNT and CDR2 YYREEE (reference sequence). The CDR3 spans 14 residues. V lost 4 bases to trimming and J lost 0 bases, with 8 bases between them. The material sequenced was peripheral blood. The receptor comes from an elderly woman with active or convalescent COVID-19. V and J are TRBV5-4 and TRBJ2-1, with a weak D call TRBD2 (6 bases). Here the CDR3 reads CASSPSVSYNEQFF. CDR3 sequence (DNA): TGTGCCAGCAGCCCTAGCGTCTCCTACAATGAGCAGTTCTTC.